This T cell receptor (beta chain) stems from a study of shared clonotypes between healthy human individuals. Germline CDR1 is PRHDT and CDR2 is FYEKMQ (reference sequence). This CDR3 has 15 residues. Trimming left V 4 bases short and J 6 bases short, with 18 bases between. In its sample, this clone was seen once. As processed by the authors: ImmunoSEQ sequences covered only the junction and lacked quality scores; filtering therefore differed. The repertoire was sequenced with immunoSEQ multiplex PCR; TCRdb's copy has only in-frame clones and lacks some. The V and J calls and clone size come from that table; D and trimming were worked out from the DNA. This sample carries roughly 520,000 clones, 90% to 96% of them seen once, and the ten largest clones take 0.055% to 0.075%.

Material: naive CD4+ T cells sorted from blood. Indicated subset: CD45RA+ positively selected. J is TRBJ1-2 and V is TRBV13; D uncertain. The receptor was isolated from a woman in her twenties or thirties in good health. CDR3: CASSSTWSGWDGYTF. The CDR3 nucleotides are TGTGCCAGCAGCTCGACGTGGTCGGGATGGGATGGCTACACCTTC.